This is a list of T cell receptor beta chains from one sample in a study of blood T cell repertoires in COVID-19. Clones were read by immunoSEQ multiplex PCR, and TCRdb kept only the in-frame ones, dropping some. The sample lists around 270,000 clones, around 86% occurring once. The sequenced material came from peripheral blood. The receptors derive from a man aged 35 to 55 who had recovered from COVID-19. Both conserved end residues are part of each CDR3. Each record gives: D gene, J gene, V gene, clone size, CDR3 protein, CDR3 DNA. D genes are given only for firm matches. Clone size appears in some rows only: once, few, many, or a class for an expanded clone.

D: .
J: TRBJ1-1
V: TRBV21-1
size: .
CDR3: CASSKKKGPESEAFF
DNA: TGTGCCAGCAGCAAAAAAAAGGGGCCCGAAAGTGAAGCTTTCTTT

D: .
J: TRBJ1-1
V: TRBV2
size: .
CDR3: CASSGVKGLNTEAFF
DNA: TGTGCCAGCAGTGGGGTGAAGGGGTTGAACACTGAAGCTTTCTTT

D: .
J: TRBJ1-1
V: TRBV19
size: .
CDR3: CASSPGRPGGTEAFF
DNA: TGTGCCAGTAGTCCGGGACGGCCCGGAGGGACTGAAGCTTTCTTT

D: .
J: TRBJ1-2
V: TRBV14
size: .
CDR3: CASSVTTSYGYTF
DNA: TGTGCCAGCAGCGTGACAACTTCCTATGGCTACACCTTC

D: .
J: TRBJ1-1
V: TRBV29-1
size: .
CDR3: CSVGGPSVGAFF
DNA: TGCAGCGTTGGGGGCCCCTCGGTTGGGGCTTTCTTT

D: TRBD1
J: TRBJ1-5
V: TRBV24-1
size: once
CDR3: CATSDFFFSNWTGFSNQPQHF
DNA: TGTGCCACCAGTGATTTTTTTTTCTCGAATTGGACAGGGTTTAGCAATCAGCCCCAGCATTTT

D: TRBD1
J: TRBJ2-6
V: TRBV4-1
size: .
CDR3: CASSLRGQGALSGANVLTF
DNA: TGCGCCAGCAGCCTCAGGGGACAGGGGGCCTTATCTGGGGCCAACGTCCTGACTTTC

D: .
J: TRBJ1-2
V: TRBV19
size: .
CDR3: CASKLNYGYTF
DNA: TGTGCCAGTAAACTTAACTATGGCTACACCTTC

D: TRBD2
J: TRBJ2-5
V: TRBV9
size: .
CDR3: CASSVGGLAERRETQYF
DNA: TGTGCCAGCAGCGTAGGGGGACTAGCGGAGCGGCGAGAGACCCAGTACTTC

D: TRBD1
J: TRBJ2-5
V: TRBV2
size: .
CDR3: CAILLGTGTKETQYF
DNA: TGTGCCATCCTCCTCGGGACAGGTACTAAAGAGACCCAGTACTTC

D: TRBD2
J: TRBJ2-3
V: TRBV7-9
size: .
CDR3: CASSLTSGSGDTQYF
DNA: TGTGCCAGCAGCTTGACTAGCGGGAGTGGGGATACGCAGTATTTT

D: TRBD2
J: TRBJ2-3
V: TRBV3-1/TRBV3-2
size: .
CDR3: CASSRLLAGALDTQYF
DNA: TGTGCCAGCAGCCGCCTCCTAGCGGGGGCGTTAGATACGCAGTATTTT

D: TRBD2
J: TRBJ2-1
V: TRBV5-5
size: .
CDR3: CASSLGAGVNEQFF
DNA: TGTGCCAGCAGCTTGGGAGCGGGAGTGAATGAGCAGTTCTTC

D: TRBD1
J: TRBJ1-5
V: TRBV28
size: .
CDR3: CASSLGTADSNQPQHF
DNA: TGTGCCAGCAGTTTAGGGACAGCGGATAGCAATCAGCCCCAGCATTTT

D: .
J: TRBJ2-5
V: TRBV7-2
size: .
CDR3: CASSRLGGVQETQYF
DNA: TGTGCCAGCAGCCGCCTAGGGGGTGTACAAGAGACCCAGTACTTC

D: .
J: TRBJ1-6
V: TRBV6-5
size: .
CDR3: CASSYSNGSPLHF
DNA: TGTGCCAGCAGTTACTCAAACGGTTCACCCCTCCACTTT

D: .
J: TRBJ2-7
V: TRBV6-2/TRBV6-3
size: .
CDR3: CASSQSYEQYF
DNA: TGTGCCAGCAGCCAGAGCTACGAGCAGTACTTC

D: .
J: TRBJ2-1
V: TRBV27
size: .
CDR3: CASTTSGARYNEQFF
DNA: TGTGCCAGCACTACATCAGGGGCGAGGTACAATGAGCAGTTCTTC

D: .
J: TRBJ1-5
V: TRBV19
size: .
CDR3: CASLDGRSYSNQPQHF
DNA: TGTGCCAGTTTGGACGGGAGATCTTATAGCAATCAGCCCCAGCATTTT

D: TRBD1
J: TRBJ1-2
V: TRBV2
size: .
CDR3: CASSEYGTGGYTF
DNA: TGTGCCAGCAGCGAGTACGGGACAGGCGGCTACACCTTC

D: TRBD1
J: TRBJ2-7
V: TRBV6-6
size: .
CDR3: CASSPGQGANEQYF
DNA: TGTGCCAGCAGCCCGGGACAGGGGGCGAACGAGCAGTACTTC

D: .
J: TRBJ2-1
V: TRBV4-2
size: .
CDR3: CASSQDGSVSSYNEQFF
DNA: TGTGCCAGCAGCCAAGACGGTTCGGTAAGCTCCTACAATGAGCAGTTCTTC

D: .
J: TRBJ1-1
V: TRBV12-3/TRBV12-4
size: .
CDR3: CASSLGRLNEAFF
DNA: TGTGCCAGCAGTTTGGGCAGATTAAATGAAGCTTTCTTT

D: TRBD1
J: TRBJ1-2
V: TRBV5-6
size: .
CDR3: CASSINLGTGGLNYGYTF
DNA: TGTGCCAGCAGCATAAACCTCGGTACAGGGGGCCTTAACTATGGCTACACCTTC

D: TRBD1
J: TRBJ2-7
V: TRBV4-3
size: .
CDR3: CASSQVHKTGGPGDPYEQYF
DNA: TGCGCCAGCAGCCAAGTCCATAAGACAGGGGGCCCGGGGGACCCCTACGAGCAGTACTTC

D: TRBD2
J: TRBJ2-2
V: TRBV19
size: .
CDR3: CASSILAGDTGELFF
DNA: TGTGCCAGTAGTATCCTAGCGGGGGACACCGGGGAGCTGTTTTTT

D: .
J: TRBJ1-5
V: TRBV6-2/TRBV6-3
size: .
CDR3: CASSYRRSRGKNSNQPQHF
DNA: TGTGCCAGCAGTTATAGGAGGTCGAGGGGGAAAAATAGCAATCAGCCCCAGCATTTT

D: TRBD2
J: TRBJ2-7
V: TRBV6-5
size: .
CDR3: CASSYVAGYSYEQYF
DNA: TGTGCCAGCAGTTACGTAGCGGGGTACTCCTACGAGCAGTACTTC

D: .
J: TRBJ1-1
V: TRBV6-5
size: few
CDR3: CASSYKRDSTKAFF
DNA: TGTGCCAGCAGTTATAAGAGAGACAGCACTAAAGCTTTCTTT

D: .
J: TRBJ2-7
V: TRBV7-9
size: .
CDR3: CASSLTRDRDYEQYF
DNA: TGTGCCAGCAGCTTAACCCGAGACAGAGACTACGAGCAGTACTTC

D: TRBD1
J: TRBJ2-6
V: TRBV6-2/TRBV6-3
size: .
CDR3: CASSYPRTGVPGANVLTF
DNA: TGTGCCAGCAGTTACCCCCGGACAGGGGTCCCTGGGGCCAACGTCCTGACTTTC

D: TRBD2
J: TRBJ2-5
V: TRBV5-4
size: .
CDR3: CASSASSGLETQYF
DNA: TGTGCCAGCAGCGCTTCTAGCGGGTTGGAGACCCAGTACTTC

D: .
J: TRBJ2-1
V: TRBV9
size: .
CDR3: CASSVDPREQFF
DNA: TGTGCCAGCAGCGTTGATCCTCGGGAGCAGTTCTTC

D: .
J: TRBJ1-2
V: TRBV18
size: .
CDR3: CASSPPAGGVGGYTF
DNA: TGTGCCAGCTCACCTCCAGCCGGGGGGGTTGGCGGCTACACCTTC

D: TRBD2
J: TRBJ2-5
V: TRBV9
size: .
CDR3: CASSAHPTSGEIEETQYF
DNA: TGTGCCAGCAGCGCCCACCCCACTAGCGGGGAAATTGAGGAGACCCAGTACTTC

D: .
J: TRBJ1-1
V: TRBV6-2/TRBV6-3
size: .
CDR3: CASSRQTNTEAFF
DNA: TGTGCCAGCAGTCGACAGACCAACACTGAAGCTTTCTTT

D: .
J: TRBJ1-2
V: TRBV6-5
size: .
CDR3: CASSQQPVLGYTF
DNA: TGTGCCAGCAGCCAACAGCCGGTCCTTGGCTACACCTTC

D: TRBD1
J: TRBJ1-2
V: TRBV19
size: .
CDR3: CASSDKGSRTGGIYGYTF
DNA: TGTGCCAGTAGCGACAAGGGCAGTCGGACAGGGGGCATCTATGGCTACACCTTC

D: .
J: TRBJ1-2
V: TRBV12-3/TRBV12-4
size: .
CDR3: CASSFDRTNSYTF
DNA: TGTGCCAGCAGTTTCGACAGGACCAATAGCTACACCTTC

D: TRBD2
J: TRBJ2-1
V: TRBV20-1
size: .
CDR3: CSASGLAVAHNEQFF
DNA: TGCAGTGCTAGTGGACTAGCGGTCGCACACAATGAGCAGTTCTTC

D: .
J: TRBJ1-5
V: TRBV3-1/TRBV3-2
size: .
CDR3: CASSEPQGPQHF
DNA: TGTGCCAGCAGCGAGCCGCAGGGGCCCCAGCATTTT

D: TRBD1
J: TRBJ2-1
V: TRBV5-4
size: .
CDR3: CASSWGGQGARKQFF
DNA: TGTGCCAGCAGCTGGGGCGGACAGGGGGCGCGTAAGCAGTTCTTC

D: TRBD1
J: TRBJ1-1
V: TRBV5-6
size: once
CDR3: CASSFPRQGDTEAFF
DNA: TGTGCCAGCAGCTTCCCCCGACAGGGGGACACTGAAGCTTTCTTT

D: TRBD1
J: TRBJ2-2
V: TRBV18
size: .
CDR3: CASSPRTGSSEELFF
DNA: TGTGCCAGCTCACCAAGGACAGGGAGTTCGGAGGAGCTGTTTTTT

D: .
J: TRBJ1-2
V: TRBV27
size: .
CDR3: CASSLAGAYGYTF
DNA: TGTGCCAGCAGTTTAGCGGGGGCATATGGCTACACCTTC

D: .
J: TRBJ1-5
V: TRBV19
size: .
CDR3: CASSISTVDQPQHF
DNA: TGTGCCAGTAGTATATCAACGGTGGATCAGCCCCAGCATTTT

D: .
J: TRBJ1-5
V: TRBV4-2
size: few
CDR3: CASSQDSDSPQHF
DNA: TGTGCCAGCAGCCAAGATTCGGACTCGCCCCAGCATTTT

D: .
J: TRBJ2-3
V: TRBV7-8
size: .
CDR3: CASSLRSSSSTDTQYF
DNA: TGTGCCAGCAGCTTAAGGTCTAGCTCTAGCACAGATACGCAGTATTTT

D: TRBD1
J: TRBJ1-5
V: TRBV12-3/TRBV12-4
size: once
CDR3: CAIQDRGNQPQHF
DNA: TGTGCCATACAGGACAGGGGAAATCAGCCCCAGCATTTT

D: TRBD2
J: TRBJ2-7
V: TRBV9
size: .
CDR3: CASSPVAGATSYEQYF
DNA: TGTGCCAGCAGCCCTGTAGCGGGGGCTACCTCCTACGAGCAGTACTTC

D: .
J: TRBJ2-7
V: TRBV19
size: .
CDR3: CASSSTGSYEQYF
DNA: TGTGCCAGTAGCTCCACAGGGTCATACGAGCAGTACTTC

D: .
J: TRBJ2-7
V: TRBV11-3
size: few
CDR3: CASSLGGTSYEQYF
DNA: TGTGCCAGCAGCTTAGGCGGCACCTCCTACGAGCAGTACTTC

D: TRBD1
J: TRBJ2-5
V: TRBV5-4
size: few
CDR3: CASRQGNVNQETQYF
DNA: TGTGCCAGCAGACAGGGGAACGTTAACCAAGAGACCCAGTACTTC

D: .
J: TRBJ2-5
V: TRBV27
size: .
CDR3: CASSVTWDIQETQYF
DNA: TGTGCCAGCAGTGTGACATGGGACATACAAGAGACCCAGTACTTC

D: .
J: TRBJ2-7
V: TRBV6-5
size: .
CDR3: CASSYSADEQYF
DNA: TGTGCCAGCAGTTACTCTGCGGACGAGCAGTACTTC